The clone carrying this T cell receptor beta chain was observed a few times. The CDR3 covers 14 residues. Germline CDR1 and CDR2: MNHEY and SMNVEV (reference sequence). V trimming: 5 bases; J trimming: 8 bases; junction bases outside the gene matches: 8. This sample is part of a study of blood T cell repertoires in COVID-19. Study context: Material from acute and convalescent COVID-19 was sourced from the United States, Italy and Spain. T cells, B-cell-depleted T cells, or PBMCs supplied cDNA or gDNA.

Per the authors' pipeline: The assay estimated nucleated cells by amplifying reference gene primers. Produced via immunoSEQ multiplex PCR; TCRdb's table is partial and in-frame only. V and J calls and clone size are those listed in that table; D and trimming were worked out from the DNA. The sample holds about 100,000 clones, around nine tenths seen once. This sequence originates from a human donor in a cohort sampled during active COVID-19. Sequencing was done on a sample of peripheral blood. This chain joins TRBV27 and TRBJ2-7; 11 bases fit TRBD1. In nucleotides, the CDR3 is TGTGCCAGCAGTCGCCGGGACAGGGGGGCCAAGCAGTACTTC. Amino acids: CASSRRDRGAKQYF.